One and the same sample provided the 28 T cell receptor beta chains below, sequenced in a study of blood T cell repertoires in COVID-19. Using immunoSEQ multiplex PCR, the repertoire was profiled, and TCRdb retains in-frame clones only, with some absent. The table includes tens of thousands of clones, 70% to 90% detected once. The sample was peripheral blood. These receptors all stem from a man aged 65 to 79 with acute or convalescent COVID-19.

The chain recombines TRBV6-5 with TRBJ2-6; D unclear. CDR3 length equals 15 residues. Trimming took off 6 bases at V and 0 bases at J, with 9 bases between the two ends. Germline V CDR1 and CDR2: MNHEY, SVGAGI. The CDR3 nucleotides read TGTGCCAGCAGGATCACTGGCTCTGGGGCCAACGTCCTGACTTTC. As protein: CASRITGSGANVLTF.

About this clone itself: Within the sample, other DNA sequences also encode this same CDR3. This sequence joins TRBV6-2 or TRBV6-3 and TRBJ1-6; 9 bases match TRBD1. The V segment lost 5 bases and the J segment 7 bases; nucleotides outside the gene matches: 3. Germline CDR1 reads MNHEY; CDR2 reads SVGEGT. The CDR3 totals 14 residues. The CDR3 nucleotides read TGTGCCAGCAGTCTGGGACAGGGAAATTCACCCCTCCACTTT. Its protein product is CASSLGQGNSPLHF.

CDR3 in amino acids: CASSQPGGGQETQYF. CDR3 bases: TGTGCCAGCAGCCAGCCGGGGGGGGGCCAAGAGACCCAGTACTTC. The chain employs TRBV3-1 (or the pseudogene TRBV3-2) and TRBJ2-5, with 8 bases matching TRBD2. V lost 3 bases to trimming and J lost 1 base; unmatched junction nucleotides: 4. CDR1 LGHDT and CDR2 YNNKEL come from the germline V gene (reference sequence). This CDR3 has 15 amino acids.

The rearrangement links TRBV18 to TRBJ2-7; TRBD2 might be the D (7 bases). V was shortened by 1 base and J by 6 bases, with 28 bases between the two germline ends. The length of the CDR3 is 19 residues. Germline CDR1 reads KGHSH; CDR2 reads LQKENI. CDR3 residues: CASSPRNSKGVSGIGEQYF. Here the CDR3 DNA reads TGTGCCAGCTCACCACGTAACAGTAAGGGGGTGAGCGGGATTGGCGAGCAGTACTTC.

For the CDR3, the DNA is TGTGCCAGCAGCTGGACAGGGACGAACAAACTGTTTTTT. Translation gives CASSWTGTNKLFF. This rearrangement joins TRBV3-1 (or the pseudogene TRBV3-2) to TRBJ1-4, with 8 bases matching TRBD1. The CDR3 is made up of 13 amino acids. The junction had 7 bases not matched to a gene; V was cut back by 5 bases and J by 11 bases. The V gene's germline CDR1 is LGHDT and CDR2 YNNKEL (reference sequence).

This sequence joins TRBV5-8 and TRBJ2-2; TRBD2 agrees at 9 bases. The CDR3 consists of 16 residues. J lost 5 bases, V lost 0 bases, and 5 bases had no gene match. CDR1 and CDR2 (germline): SGHTS, YDEGEE. The CDR3 sequence: CASSLVLAGTTGELFF. CDR3 nucleotides: TGTGCCAGCAGCTTGGTCCTAGCGGGGACAACCGGGGAGCTGTTTTTT.

A single count supports this clone. This chain links TRBV7-2 with TRBJ2-7, with 8 bases identical to TRBD1. CDR1 and CDR2 from the germline V gene are SGHTA and FQGNSA. CDR3 length: 17 amino acids. The J segment lost 3 bases and the V segment lost 4 bases, leaving 14 bases of the junction unmatched. CDR3 DNA sequence: TGTGCCAGCAGCTCCGCGGCACCGGGACAGGTTCGCTACGAGCAGTACTTC. Its translation is CASSSAAPGQVRYEQYF.

This clone was seen only once. The chain recombines TRBV2 with TRBJ2-1, with D perhaps matching TRBD2 (7 bases). Germline assignment: CDR1 SNHLY and CDR2 FYNNEI. The length of the CDR3 is 12 residues. Trimming shortened V by 11 bases and J by 7 bases, and 15 bases separated the two germline ends. DNA of the CDR3: TGTGCCGCGGGGGCGCGGGAGAATGAGCAGTTCTTC. Translated, it gives CAAGARENEQFF.

This chain links TRBV27 with TRBJ1-2, with D possibly being TRBD1 (6 bases). The V gene's germline CDR1 is MNHEY and CDR2 SMNVEV (reference sequence). This CDR3 has 13 residues. V was shortened by 6 bases and J by 4 bases, with 12 bases between the two germline ends. In DNA, the CDR3 is TGTGCCAGCAGACTCATGACAGGCTATGGCTACACCTTC. Amino acid sequence: CASRLMTGYGYTF.

The chain combines TRBV5-1 with TRBJ2-3; a possible D gene is TRBD1 (7 bases). V lost 9 bases to trimming and J lost 1 base, with 21 bases between them. Germline CDR1 is SGHRS and CDR2 is YFSETQ. This CDR3 is built from 16 residues. CDR3 coding DNA: TGCGCCACCCAACTTTCGGCGGGGACAGGCACAGATACGCAGTATTTT. Protein product: CATQLSAGTGTDTQYF.

This chain connects TRBV5-1 to TRBJ1-4, with TRBD1 matching over 7 bases. This CDR3 is 14 amino acids long. J was trimmed by 8 bases and V by 4 bases; bases with no gene match: 8. Looked up from germline, CDR1 is SGHRS and CDR2 is YFSETQ. The CDR3 region is CASSAGTVQEKLFF. CDR3 nucleotide sequence: TGCGCCAGCAGCGCCGGGACAGTTCAGGAAAAACTGTTTTTT. The whole variable domain, remainder taken from reference TRBV5-1 and TRBJ1-4, is KAGVTQTPRYLIKTRGQQVTLSCSPISGHRSVSWYQQTPGQGLQFLFEYFSETQRNKGNFPGRFSGRQFSNSRSEMNVSTLELGDSALYLCASSAGTVQEKLFFGSGTQLSVL.

This chain connects TRBV13 to TRBJ2-7, with a possible D match to TRBD1 (5 bases). The germline V and J ends were trimmed by 5 bases and 6 bases, with 11 bases remaining between them. Germline CDR1 PRHDT, CDR2 FYEKMQ (reference sequence). The CDR3 totals 12 residues. The DNA for the CDR3 is TGTGCCAGCAGCACTCAAAGGGGCGAGCAGTACTTC. Amino acids: CASSTQRGEQYF.

The rearrangement uses TRBV30 and TRBJ1-5, with TRBD1 matching over 7 bases. The CDR3 is 13 residues long. The germline CDR1 and CDR2 sequences are GTSNPN and SVGIG (reference sequence). V lost 1 base and J lost 7; bases outside the gene matches: 4. CDR3 nucleotides: TGTGCCTGGAGTGCCGACAGGGACCAGCCCCAGCATTTT. It specifies CAWSADRDQPQHF.

The chain couples TRBV5-4 to TRBJ1-2; perhaps TRBD1 as D (6 bases). The germline gives CDR1 SGHNT, CDR2 YYREEE (reference sequence). The CDR3 loop spans 16 amino acids. With 3 bases removed from V and 2 bases from J, the gap between germline ends came to 17 bases. The DNA of the CDR3 is TGTGCCAGCAGCTACCCGGGACAAAGGAAAAACTATGGCTACACCTTC. It yields the protein CASSYPGQRKNYGYTF. Together with reference TRBV5-4 and TRBJ1-2, the CDR3 gives the full variable domain: ETGVTQSPTHLIKTRGQQVTLRCSSQSGHNTVSWYQQALGQGPQFIFQYYREEENGRGNFPPRFSGLQFPNYSSELNVNALELDDSALYLCASSYPGQRKNYGYTFGSGTRLTVV.

The CDR3 sequence is CASSLGTSVIDEQFF. The CDR3 region has the DNA TGTGCCAGCTCACTCGGGACTAGCGTTATAGATGAGCAGTTCTTC. The genes are TRBV18 and TRBJ2-1; 10 bases agree with TRBD2. The CDR3 loop spans 15 amino acids. Germline values: CDR1 KGHSH, CDR2 LQKENI. V dropped 4 bases and J dropped 8; count of bases not matched to a gene: 8.

The chain recombines TRBV7-3 with TRBJ1-3; D gene unclear. Trimming cost V 1 base and J 0 bases, with 10 bases left between them. Germline V gene lookup returns CDR1 SGHTA and CDR2 FQGTGA. CDR3 length: 16 amino acids. CDR3 in amino acids: CASSLNPADSGNTIYF. The CDR3 DNA sequence: TGTGCCAGCAGCTTAAACCCCGCAGACTCTGGAAACACCATATATTTT.

The chain employs TRBV6-5 and TRBJ1-3; D is unresolved. This CDR3 has 13 residues. Trimming cost V 8 bases and J 2 bases, with 10 bases left between them. Germline lookup yields CDR1 MNHEY and CDR2 SVGAGI. CDR3 nucleotide sequence: TGTGCCAGCGGGAGAAATACTGGAAACACCATATATTTT. Translated: CASGRNTGNTIYF.

This rearrangement joins TRBV11-1 to TRBJ1-1; possibly TRBD1 for D (6 bases). The CDR3 spans 14 residues. V lost 2 bases, J lost 3 bases, and 10 bases lay in between. CDR1 SGHAT and CDR2 FQDESV come from the germline V gene (reference sequence). CDR3: CASSLLQGDTEAFF. The CDR3 DNA sequence: TGTGCCAGCAGCTTATTACAGGGCGACACTGAAGCTTTCTTT.

The chain combines TRBV18 with TRBJ1-1, with 8 bases lining up with TRBD1. V was pared by 3 bases and J by 1 base, with 4 bases of the junction left unmatched. Germline CDR1 is KGHSH and CDR2 is LQKENI. This CDR3 contains 15 residues. The CDR3 loop reads CASSPGQGENTEAFF. The CDR3 nucleotides read TGTGCCAGCTCACCCGGACAGGGCGAGAACACTGAAGCTTTCTTT.

This clone was counted once. This chain connects TRBV15 to TRBJ2-7, with a weak D call TRBD2 (6 bases). Deletions cut 8 bases from V and 1 base from J, with 18 bases between. This CDR3 has 15 amino acids. Germline V gene lookup returns CDR1 LNHNV and CDR2 YYDKDF (reference sequence). This chain's CDR3 is CATRTTGSPSYEQYF. CDR3 coding DNA: TGTGCCACCCGAACGACCGGGAGCCCGTCCTACGAGCAGTACTTC.

The CDR3 is CASSPGGTAYEQYF. The DNA of the CDR3 is TGTGCCAGCAGCCCGGGGGGAACGGCCTACGAGCAGTACTTC. This chain links TRBV7-9 with TRBJ2-7; 7 positions agree with TRBD2. Germline lookup yields CDR1 SEHNR and CDR2 FQNEAQ (reference sequence). This CDR3 is 14 amino acids long. V shed 5 bases and J 2 bases; nucleotides not matched to a gene: 6.

The chain has TRBV9 and TRBJ1-3; 10 positions agree with TRBD1. The CDR3 consists of 17 residues. The V segment lost 7 bases and the J segment 4 bases; nucleotides outside the gene matches: 14. Germline-derived CDR1 and CDR2 are SGDLS and YYNGEE. The CDR3 region is CASATLPGQGSGNTIYF. DNA for the CDR3: TGTGCCAGCGCTACACTCCCGGGACAGGGGTCCGGAAACACCATATATTTT.

This rearrangement joins TRBV27 to TRBJ2-2; 12 bases align to TRBD2. The germline V gene has CDR1 MNHEY and CDR2 SMNVEV (reference sequence). Germline trimming cut 8 bases from V and 7 bases from J; bases unmatched to any gene: 8. The CDR3 consists of 15 residues. The CDR3 DNA reads TGTGCCAGCGGGGCTAGCGGGAGGGCCATCGGGGAGCTGTTTTTT. This translates into CASGASGRAIGELFF.

V gene TRBV5-1 combines with J gene TRBJ2-1; TRBD2 agrees at 9 bases. Germline CDR1 is SGHRS and CDR2 is YFSETQ. J lost 8 bases, V lost 2 bases, and 11 bases had no gene match. The CDR3 is made up of 16 amino acids. CDR3 sequence (DNA): TGCGCCAGCAGCTTAGTTGGCGGGAGGGCCCTTGATGAGCAGTTCTTC. It specifies CASSLVGGRALDEQFF. Full variable domain (remainder filled in from reference TRBV5-1 and TRBJ2-1): KAGVTQTPRYLIKTRGQQVTLSCSPISGHRSVSWYQQTPGQGLQFLFEYFSETQRNKGNFPGRFSGRQFSNSRSEMNVSTLELGDSALYLCASSLVGGRALDEQFFGPGTRLTVL.

The rearrangement joins TRBV18 to TRBJ2-7, with 8 bases that match TRBD1. The CDR3 is made up of 15 amino acids. The J segment lost 2 bases and the V segment lost 3 bases, leaving 6 bases of the junction unmatched. CDR1 is KGHSH and CDR2 is LQKENI in the germline V gene. The CDR3 DNA sequence: TGTGCCAGCTCACCGGGGACAGGTACAGCCTACGAGCAGTACTTC. This gives the protein CASSPGTGTAYEQYF. The full variable domain, completed using reference TRBV18 and TRBJ2-7, is NAGVMQNPRHLVRRRGQEARLRCSPMKGHSHVYWYRQLPEEGLKFMVYLQKENIIDESGMPKERFSAEFPKEGPSILRIQQVVRGDSAAYFCASSPGTGTAYEQYFGPGTRLTVT.

V and J are TRBV11-2 and TRBJ2-5; 7 nucleotides agree with TRBD2. The CDR3 has 15 residues. The germline V gene has CDR1 SGHAT and CDR2 FQNNGV. V was pared by 3 bases and J by 5 bases, with 9 bases of the junction left unmatched. The CDR3 DNA reads TGTGCCAGCAGCTTCCAGCGGGGCCTCCCCGAGACCCAGTACTTC. Protein sequence: CASSFQRGLPETQYF.

The genes are TRBV4-3 and TRBJ2-1, with TRBD2 identical over 11 bases. The V gene end was trimmed by 3 bases and the J gene end by 5 bases; junction bases not matched to a gene: 6. The germline V gene has CDR1 LGHNA and CDR2 YSLEER. The CDR3 is made up of 16 amino acids. The CDR3 loop reads CASSQSIAGGNNEQFF. CDR3 DNA: TGCGCCAGCAGCCAGTCCATAGCGGGAGGGAACAATGAGCAGTTCTTC.

The chain is built from TRBV12-3 or TRBV12-4 and TRBJ1-5; D is possibly TRBD1 (5 bases). V shed 3 bases and J shed 4 bases, with 7 bases lying between them. This CDR3 is built from 13 residues. The CDR3 protein is CASSLTENQPQHF. The CDR3 DNA follows: TGTGCCAGCAGTTTGACAGAAAATCAGCCCCAGCATTTT.